A selection of T cell receptor beta chains follows, all from one sample in a study of blood T cell repertoires in COVID-19. Clones were read by immunoSEQ multiplex PCR, and TCRdb kept only the in-frame ones, dropping some. The sample has tens of thousands of clones, approximately 80% seen once; the top ten hold under 3%. The source material was peripheral blood. The receptors here all came from a man in his 70s with COVID-19, enrolled during active disease. Each CDR3 is given without its conserved first and last residue. Size is omitted from some rows. Given values are once, few, many or a class for expanded clones.

CDR3aa | len | abundance | v_gene
ASSDLNIPNTGELF | 14 | NA | TRBV6-1
ASSLGPDRGDEKLF | 14 | NA | TRBV11-2
ASSLVAESSYNEQF | 14 | few | TRBV5-1
ASSVDYSGYT | 10 | NA | TRBV9
ASSWPRGRQY | 10 | NA | TRBV6-5
ASSWGQSSNQPQH | 13 | NA | TRBV5-6
ASSFSGNTEAF | 11 | NA | TRBV12-3/TRBV12-4
ASSRPGTRNQPQH | 13 | NA | TRBV28
ASSPRQGVVENEQY | 14 | NA | TRBV7-8
ASSNRVPGQGNQPQH | 15 | NA | TRBV19
ASSHMQQMNIPFSSYEQY | 18 | NA | TRBV5-5
ATSTDRVYGYT | 11 | NA | TRBV15
ASSLDAGGVSNEQF | 14 | NA | TRBV5-1
ASSVLGQGREQY | 12 | many | TRBV9
ASSQGYSGNTIY | 12 | few | TRBV4-3
AWSSQGALSNQPQH | 14 | NA | TRBV30
SAAQGGGYGYT | 11 | NA | TRBV29-1
ARDRQRVGEKLF | 12 | NA | TRBV5-3
ASSRREGKNTEAF | 13 | NA | TRBV18
ASLDFRIAKNIQY | 13 | few | TRBV23-1
ASERGTNTEAF | 11 | NA | TRBV25-1
ASSPGQGANTGELF | 14 | NA | TRBV7-6
ASSSGQGETYGYT | 13 | NA | TRBV7-9
ASSLISSEAF | 10 | NA | TRBV28
ASTTGPNQPQH | 11 | NA | TRBV18
ASSVGGQGITEAF | 13 | few | TRBV9
ASSMDRGFYNEQF | 13 | NA | TRBV19
ASSPRTGFYQPQH | 13 | NA | TRBV7-2
ASSLPGPGELF | 11 | NA | TRBV7-3
ASHPFSGSGNTIY | 13 | NA | TRBV7-2
ATSSDTRFNYGYT | 13 | NA | TRBV15
ASSLETSGSMNEQF | 14 | few | TRBV13
SGGQTNTEAF | 10 | NA | TRBV29-1
SVDRGTQETQY | 11 | once | TRBV29-1
ASHKGSEETQY | 11 | NA | TRBV7-8
ASRFGGMGGTEAF | 13 | NA | TRBV11-1
ASSSQSGTGYEQY | 13 | NA | TRBV5-1
ASSSINTEAF | 10 | few | TRBV7-9
ASSLPGQGRGNT | 12 | NA | TRBV4-1
ASKPLANDRTDTQY | 14 | once | TRBV4-1
ASSSGLAGYNEQF | 13 | few | TRBV11-3
ASSQGEGLNSYEQY | 14 | NA | TRBV4-3
ASSYFGDQPQH | 11 | NA | TRBV6-2/TRBV6-3
ASSVGQLETQY | 11 | NA | TRBV7-2
ASSLVPGHRTEAF | 13 | NA | TRBV5-4
ASSQVGSSYEQY | 12 | NA | TRBV3-1/TRBV3-2
ARSLGLVAFKQPNYGYT | 17 | NA | TRBV7-5